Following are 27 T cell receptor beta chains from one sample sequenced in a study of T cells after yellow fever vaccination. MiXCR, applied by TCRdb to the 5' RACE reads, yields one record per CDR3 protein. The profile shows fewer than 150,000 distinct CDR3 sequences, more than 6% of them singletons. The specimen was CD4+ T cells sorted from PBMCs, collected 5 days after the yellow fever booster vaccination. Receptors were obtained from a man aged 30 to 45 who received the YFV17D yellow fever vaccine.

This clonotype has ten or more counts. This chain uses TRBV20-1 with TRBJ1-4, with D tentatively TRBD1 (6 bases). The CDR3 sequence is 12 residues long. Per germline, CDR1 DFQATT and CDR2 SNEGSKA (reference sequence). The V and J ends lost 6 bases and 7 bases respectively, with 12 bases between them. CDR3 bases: TGCAGTGCCGGGGGCGACGGTGAAAAACTGTTTTTT. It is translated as CSAGGDGEKLFF.

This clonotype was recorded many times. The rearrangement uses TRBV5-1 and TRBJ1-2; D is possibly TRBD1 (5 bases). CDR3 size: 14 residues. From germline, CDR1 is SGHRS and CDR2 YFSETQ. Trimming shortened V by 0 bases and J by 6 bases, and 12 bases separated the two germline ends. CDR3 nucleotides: TGCGCCAGCAGCTTGGACCAGGGTACCCATGGCTACACCTTC. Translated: CASSLDQGTHGYTF.

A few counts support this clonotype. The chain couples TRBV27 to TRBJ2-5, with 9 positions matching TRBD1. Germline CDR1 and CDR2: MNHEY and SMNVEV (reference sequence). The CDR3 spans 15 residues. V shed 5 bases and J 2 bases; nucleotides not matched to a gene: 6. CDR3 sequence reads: CASSPGTGKQETQYF. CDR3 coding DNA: TGTGCCAGCAGTCCCGGGACAGGGAAACAAGAGACCCAGTACTTC.

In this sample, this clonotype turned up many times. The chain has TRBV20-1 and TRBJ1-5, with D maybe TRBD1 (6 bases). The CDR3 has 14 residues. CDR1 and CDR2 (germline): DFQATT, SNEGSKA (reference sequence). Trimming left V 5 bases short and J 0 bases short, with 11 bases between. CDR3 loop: CSACRGYSNQPQHF. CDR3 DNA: TGCAGTGCTTGTAGGGGGTATAGCAATCAGCCCCAGCATTTT.

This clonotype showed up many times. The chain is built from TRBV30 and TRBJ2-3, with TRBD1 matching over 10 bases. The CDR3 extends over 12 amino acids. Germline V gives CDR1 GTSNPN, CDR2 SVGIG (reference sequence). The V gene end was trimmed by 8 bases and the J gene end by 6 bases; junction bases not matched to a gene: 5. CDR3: CAGDRGGDTQYF. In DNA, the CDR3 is TGTGCCGGGGACAGGGGTGGGGATACGCAGTATTTT.

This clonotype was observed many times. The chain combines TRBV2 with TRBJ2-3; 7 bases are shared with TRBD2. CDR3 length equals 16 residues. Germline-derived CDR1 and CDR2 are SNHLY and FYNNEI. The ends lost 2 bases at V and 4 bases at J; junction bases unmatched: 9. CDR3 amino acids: CASSELGGSNADTQYF. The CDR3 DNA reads TGTGCCAGCAGTGAACTCGGCGGGAGCAACGCAGATACGCAGTATTTT.

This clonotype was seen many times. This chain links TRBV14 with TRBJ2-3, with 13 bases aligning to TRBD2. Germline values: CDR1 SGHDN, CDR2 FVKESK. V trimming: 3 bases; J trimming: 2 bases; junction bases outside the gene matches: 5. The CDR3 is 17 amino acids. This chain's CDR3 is CASSHRGLAGATDTQYF. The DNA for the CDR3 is TGTGCCAGCAGCCACCGAGGACTAGCGGGAGCCACAGATACGCAGTATTTT.

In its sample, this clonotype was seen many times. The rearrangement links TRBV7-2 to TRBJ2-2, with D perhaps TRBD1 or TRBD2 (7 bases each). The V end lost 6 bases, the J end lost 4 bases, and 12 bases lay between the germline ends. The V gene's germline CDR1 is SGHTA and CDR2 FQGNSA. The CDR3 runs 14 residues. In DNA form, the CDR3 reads TGTGCCAGCAGAAGCGGGACAGCCACCGGGGAGCTGTTTTTT. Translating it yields CASRSGTATGELFF.

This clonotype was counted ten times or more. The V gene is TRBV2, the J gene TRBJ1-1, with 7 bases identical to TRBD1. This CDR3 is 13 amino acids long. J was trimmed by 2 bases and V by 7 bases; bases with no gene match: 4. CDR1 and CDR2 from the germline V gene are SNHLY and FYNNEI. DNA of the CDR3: TGTGCCAGCACCCGGGACAGAAACACTGAAGCTTTCTTT. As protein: CASTRDRNTEAFF.

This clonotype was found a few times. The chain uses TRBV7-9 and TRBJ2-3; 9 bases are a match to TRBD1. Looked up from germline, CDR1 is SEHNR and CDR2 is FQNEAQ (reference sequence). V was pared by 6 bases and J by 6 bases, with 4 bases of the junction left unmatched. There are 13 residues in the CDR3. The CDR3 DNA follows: TGTGCCAGCAGACAGGGGGCTTTCGATACGCAGTATTTT. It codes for CASRQGAFDTQYF.

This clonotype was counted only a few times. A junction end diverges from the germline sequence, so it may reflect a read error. CDR3 nucleotide sequence: TGCAGCGCTGAACAGGGAGGCACAGATACGCAGTATTTT. Protein product: CSAEQGGTDTQYF. This sequence joins TRBV29-1 and TRBJ2-3; D might be TRBD1 (6 bases). The germline CDR1 and CDR2 sequences are SQVTM and ANQGSEA. The CDR3 extends over 13 amino acids.

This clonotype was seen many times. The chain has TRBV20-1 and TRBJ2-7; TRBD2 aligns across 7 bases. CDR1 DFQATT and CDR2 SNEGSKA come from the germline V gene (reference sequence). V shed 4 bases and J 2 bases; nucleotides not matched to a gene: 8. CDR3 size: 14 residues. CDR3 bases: TGCAGTGCTATACTTCTAGCGGAGACCTACGAGCAGTACTTC. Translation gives CSAILLAETYEQYF.

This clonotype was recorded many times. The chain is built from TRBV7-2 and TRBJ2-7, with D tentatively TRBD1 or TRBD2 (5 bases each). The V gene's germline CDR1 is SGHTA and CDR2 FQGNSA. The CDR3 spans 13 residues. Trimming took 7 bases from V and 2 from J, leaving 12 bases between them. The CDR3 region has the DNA TGTGCCAGCACCTCCGGGGCGCCCTACGAGCAGTACTTC. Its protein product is CASTSGAPYEQYF.

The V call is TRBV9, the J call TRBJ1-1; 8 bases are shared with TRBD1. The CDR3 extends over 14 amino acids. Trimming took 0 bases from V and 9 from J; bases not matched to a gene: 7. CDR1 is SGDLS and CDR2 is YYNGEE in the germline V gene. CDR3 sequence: CASSVGQGSRQAFF. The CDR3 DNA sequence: TGTGCCAGCAGCGTAGGACAGGGGAGTAGACAAGCTTTCTTT.

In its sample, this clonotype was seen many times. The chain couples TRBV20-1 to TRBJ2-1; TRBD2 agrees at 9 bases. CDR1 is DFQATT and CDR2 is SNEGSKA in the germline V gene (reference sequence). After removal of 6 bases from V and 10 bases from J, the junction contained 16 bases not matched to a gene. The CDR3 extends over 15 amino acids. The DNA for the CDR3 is TGCAGTGCCCGGTGGGCGGGAGGGGGGCGCCAGGAGCAGTTCTTC. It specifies CSARWAGGGRQEQFF.

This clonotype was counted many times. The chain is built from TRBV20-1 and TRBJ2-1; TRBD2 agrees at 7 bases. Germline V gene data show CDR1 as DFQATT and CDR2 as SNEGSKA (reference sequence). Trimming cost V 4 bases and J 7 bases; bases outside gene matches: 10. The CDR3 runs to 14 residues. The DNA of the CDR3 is TGCAGTGCTATACGTTTGCGGGAGATAAATGAGCAGTTCTTC. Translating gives CSAIRLREINEQFF.

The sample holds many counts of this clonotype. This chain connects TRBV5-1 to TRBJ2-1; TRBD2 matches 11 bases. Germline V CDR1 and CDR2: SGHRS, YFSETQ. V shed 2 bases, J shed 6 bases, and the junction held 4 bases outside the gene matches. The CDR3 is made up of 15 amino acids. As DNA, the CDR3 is TGCGCCAGCAGCTTTCCTAGCGGGGGGAGCAATGAGCAGTTCTTC. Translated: CASSFPSGGSNEQFF.

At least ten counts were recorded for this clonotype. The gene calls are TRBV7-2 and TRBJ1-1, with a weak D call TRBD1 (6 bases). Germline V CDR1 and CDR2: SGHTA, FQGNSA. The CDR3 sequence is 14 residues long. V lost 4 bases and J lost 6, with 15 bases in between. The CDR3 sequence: CASSSARTVPEAFF. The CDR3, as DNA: TGTGCCAGCAGCTCAGCCCGGACAGTCCCTGAAGCTTTCTTT.

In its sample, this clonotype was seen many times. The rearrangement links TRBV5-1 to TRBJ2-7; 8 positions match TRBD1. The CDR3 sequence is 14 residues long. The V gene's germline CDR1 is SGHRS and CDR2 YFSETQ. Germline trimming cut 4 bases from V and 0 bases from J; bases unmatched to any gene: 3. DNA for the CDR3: TGCGCCAGCAGCCTACAGGGGGGCTCCTACGAGCAGTACTTC. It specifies CASSLQGGSYEQYF.

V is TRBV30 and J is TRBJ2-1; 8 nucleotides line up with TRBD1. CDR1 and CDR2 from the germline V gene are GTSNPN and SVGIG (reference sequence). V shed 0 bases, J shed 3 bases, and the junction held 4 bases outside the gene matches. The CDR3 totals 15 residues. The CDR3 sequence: CAWSVSQGVYNEQFF. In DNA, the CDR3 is TGTGCCTGGAGTGTATCACAGGGGGTCTACAATGAGCAGTTCTTC.

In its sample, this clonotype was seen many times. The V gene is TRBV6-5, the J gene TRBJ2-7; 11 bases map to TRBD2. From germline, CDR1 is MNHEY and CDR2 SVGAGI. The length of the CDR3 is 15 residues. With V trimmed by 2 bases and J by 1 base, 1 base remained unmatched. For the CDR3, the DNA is TGTGCCAGCAGTTACGCTAGCGGGAGGTCCTACGAGCAGTACTTC. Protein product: CASSYASGRSYEQYF.

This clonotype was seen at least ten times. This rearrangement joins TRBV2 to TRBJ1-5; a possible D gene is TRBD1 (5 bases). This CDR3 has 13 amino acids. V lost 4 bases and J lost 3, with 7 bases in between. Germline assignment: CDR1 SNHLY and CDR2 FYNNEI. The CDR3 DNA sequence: TGTGCCAGCAGTGGACAGATCAATCAGCCCCAGCATTTT. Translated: CASSGQINQPQHF.

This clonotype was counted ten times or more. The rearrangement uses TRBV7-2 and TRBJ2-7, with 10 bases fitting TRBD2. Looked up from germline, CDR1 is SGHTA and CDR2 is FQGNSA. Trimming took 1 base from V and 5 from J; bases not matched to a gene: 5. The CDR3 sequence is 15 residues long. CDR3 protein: CASSLELAGKNEQYF. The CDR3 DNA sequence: TGTGCCAGCAGCTTAGAACTAGCGGGAAAGAACGAGCAGTACTTC.

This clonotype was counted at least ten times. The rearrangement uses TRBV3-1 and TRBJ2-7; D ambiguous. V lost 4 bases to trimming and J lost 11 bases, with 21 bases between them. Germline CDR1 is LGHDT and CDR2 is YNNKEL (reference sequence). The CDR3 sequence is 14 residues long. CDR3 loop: CASSPVGQDGSKYF. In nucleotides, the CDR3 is TGTGCCAGCAGCCCCGTCGGGCAGGATGGATCTAAGTACTTC.

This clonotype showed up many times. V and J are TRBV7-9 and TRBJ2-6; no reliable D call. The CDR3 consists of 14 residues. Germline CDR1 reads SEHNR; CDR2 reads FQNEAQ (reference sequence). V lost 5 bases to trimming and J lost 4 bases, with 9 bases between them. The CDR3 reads CASSRAAGANVLTF. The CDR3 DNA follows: TGTGCCAGCAGCCGGGCTGCAGGGGCCAACGTCCTGACTTTC.

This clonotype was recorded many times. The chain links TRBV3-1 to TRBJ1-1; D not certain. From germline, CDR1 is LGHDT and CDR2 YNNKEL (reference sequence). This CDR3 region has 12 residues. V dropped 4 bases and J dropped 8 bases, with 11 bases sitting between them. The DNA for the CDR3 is TGTGCCAGCAGCCCAACTTCGGACGAAGCTTTCTTT. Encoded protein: CASSPTSDEAFF.

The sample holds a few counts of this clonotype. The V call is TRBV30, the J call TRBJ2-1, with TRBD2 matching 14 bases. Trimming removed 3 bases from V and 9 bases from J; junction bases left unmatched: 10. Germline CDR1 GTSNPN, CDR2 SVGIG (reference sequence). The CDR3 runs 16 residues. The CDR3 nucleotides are TGTGCCTGGAGGCGCCCGGTGACTAGCGGGAGGGGTGAGCAGTTCTTC. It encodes CAWRRPVTSGRGEQFF.